The subject of this entry is one TCR beta chain. Its antigen is not identified. Germline CDR1 reads SGHTA; CDR2 reads FQGTGA. This CDR3 has 17 residues. The V and J ends lost 1 base and 1 base, in that order; junction bases with no gene match: 6. The entry originates in a study of T-cell reconstitution after alpha-beta-depleted transplantation in children. Points from the study as a whole: Among T cells one year after transplant, newly produced cells accounted for most counts and diversity. Surviving recipient T cells and intrathymic progenitors accounted for some patients' high TCRbeta diversity at day 60. Reportedly, only several hundred clones from non-depleted graft cells drove alpha-beta T-cell counts at about two months.

Unique molecular identifiers tagged the TCRbeta library. MiXCR was run by TCRdb on the PCR reads, yielding one entry per CDR3 protein. The sample includes about 200,000 distinct CDR3 sequences, around 9.2% of them seen just once. Sequenced material: PBMCs, mostly from graft donor cells, taken 360 days after TCRalphabeta/CD19-depleted stem cell transplant. This sequence was found in a male patient between 2 and 10 years old who had a stem cell transplant for acute myeloid leukemia, so the T cells may come from the graft donor. The chain is built from TRBV7-3 and TRBJ1-2; 10 positions match TRBD1. The CDR3 DNA reads TGTGCCAGCAGCTTAAACCCCGGGACAGGGGTTAACTATGGCTACACCTTC. Its protein is CASSLNPGTGVNYGYTF.